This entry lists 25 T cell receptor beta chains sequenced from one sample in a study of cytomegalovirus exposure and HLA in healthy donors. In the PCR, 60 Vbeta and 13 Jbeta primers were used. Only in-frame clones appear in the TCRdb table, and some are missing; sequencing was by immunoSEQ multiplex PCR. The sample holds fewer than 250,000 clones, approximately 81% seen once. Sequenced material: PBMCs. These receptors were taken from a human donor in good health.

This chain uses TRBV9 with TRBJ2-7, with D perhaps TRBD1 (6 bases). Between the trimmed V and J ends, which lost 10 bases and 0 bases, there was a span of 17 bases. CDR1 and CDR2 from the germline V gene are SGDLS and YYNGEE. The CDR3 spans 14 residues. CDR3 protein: CASSRTEYSYEQYF. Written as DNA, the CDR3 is TGTGCCTCCTCTCGGACAGAATACTCCTACGAGCAGTACTTC.

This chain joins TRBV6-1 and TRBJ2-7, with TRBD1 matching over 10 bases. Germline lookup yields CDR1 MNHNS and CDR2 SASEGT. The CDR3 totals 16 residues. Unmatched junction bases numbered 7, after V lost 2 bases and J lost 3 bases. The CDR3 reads CASSELGRTGGYEQYF. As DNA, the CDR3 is TGTGCCAGCAGTGAACTGGGAAGGACAGGGGGCTACGAGCAGTACTTC.

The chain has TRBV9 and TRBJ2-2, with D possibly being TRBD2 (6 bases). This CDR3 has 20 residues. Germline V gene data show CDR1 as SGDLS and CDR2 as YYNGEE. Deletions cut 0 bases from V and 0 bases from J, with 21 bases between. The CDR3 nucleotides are TGTGCCAGCAGCGTAGCTTCAGGCCCCCGGCGGGGCCCGAACACCGGGGAGCTGTTTTTT. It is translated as CASSVASGPRRGPNTGELFF.

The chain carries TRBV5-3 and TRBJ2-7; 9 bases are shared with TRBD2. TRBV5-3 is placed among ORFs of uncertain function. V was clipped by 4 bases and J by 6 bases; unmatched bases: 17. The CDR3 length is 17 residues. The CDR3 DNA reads TGTGCCAGAAGCAACCGCCAAATGCTAGCGGGACGGCGCGAGCAGTACTTC. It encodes CARSNRQMLAGRREQYF.

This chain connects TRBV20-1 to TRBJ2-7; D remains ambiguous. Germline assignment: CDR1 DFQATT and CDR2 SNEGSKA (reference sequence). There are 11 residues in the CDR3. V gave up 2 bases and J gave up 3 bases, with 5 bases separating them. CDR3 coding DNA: TGCAGTGCTAGACTACGCTACGAGCAGTACTTC. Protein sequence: CSARLRYEQYF.

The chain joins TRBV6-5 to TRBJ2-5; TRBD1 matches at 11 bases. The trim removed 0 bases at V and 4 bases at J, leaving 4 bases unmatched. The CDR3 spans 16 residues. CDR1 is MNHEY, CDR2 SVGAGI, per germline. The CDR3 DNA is TGTGCCAGCAGTTACTCTTGGACAGGGGGCGCAGAGACCCAGTACTTC. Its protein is CASSYSWTGGAETQYF.

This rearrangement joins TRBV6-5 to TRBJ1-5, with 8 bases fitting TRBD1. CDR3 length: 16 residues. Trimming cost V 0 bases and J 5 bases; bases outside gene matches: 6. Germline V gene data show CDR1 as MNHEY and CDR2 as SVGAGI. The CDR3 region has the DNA TGTGCCAGCAGTTACTCACCGGCAGGGGGCGATCAGCCCCAGCATTTT. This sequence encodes CASSYSPAGGDQPQHF.

CDR3 sequence reads: CASQGAGNTIYF. The CDR3 DNA follows: TGTGCCAGCCAGGGTGCTGGAAACACCATATATTTT. The chain uses TRBV28 and TRBJ1-3; possible D gene TRBD1, 5 bases. The V gene lost 8 bases and the J gene lost 2 bases, with 7 bases spanning the gap. The CDR3 is made up of 12 amino acids. The germline V gene encodes CDR1 MDHEN and CDR2 SYDVKM.

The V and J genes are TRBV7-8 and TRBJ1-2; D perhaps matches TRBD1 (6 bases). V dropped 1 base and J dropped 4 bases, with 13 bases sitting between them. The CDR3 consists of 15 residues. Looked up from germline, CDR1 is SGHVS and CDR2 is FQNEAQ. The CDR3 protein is CASSLGRGGGYGYTF. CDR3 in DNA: TGTGCCAGCAGCTTAGGAAGGGGGGGAGGCTATGGCTACACCTTC.

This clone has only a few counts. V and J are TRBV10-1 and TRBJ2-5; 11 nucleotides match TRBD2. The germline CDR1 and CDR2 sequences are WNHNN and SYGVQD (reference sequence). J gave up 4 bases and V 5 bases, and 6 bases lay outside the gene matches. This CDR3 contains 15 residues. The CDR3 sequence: CASSQTSGSGETQYF. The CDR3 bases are TGCGCCAGCAGTCAAACTAGCGGGAGTGGAGAGACCCAGTACTTC.

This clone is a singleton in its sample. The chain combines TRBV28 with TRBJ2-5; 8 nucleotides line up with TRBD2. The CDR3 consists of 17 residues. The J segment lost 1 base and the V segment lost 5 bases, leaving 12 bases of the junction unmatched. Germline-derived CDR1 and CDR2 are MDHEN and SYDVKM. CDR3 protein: CASSPAHLAGFQETQYF. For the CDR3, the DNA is TGTGCCAGCAGTCCTGCCCACCTAGCGGGTTTCCAAGAGACCCAGTACTTC. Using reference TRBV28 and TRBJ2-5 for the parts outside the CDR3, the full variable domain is DVKVTQSSRYLVKRTGEKVFLECVQDMDHENMFWYRQDPGLGLRLIYFSYDVKMKEKGDIPEGYSVSREKKERFSLILESASTNQTSMYLCASSPAHLAGFQETQYFGPGTRLLVL.

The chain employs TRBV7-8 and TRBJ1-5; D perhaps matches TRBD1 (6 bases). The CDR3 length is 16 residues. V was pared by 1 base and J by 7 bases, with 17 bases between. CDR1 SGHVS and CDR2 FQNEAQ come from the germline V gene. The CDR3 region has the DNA TGTGCCAGCAGCTTAGTTAGATCGGGACAAGGACAGCCCCAGCATTTT. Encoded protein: CASSLVRSGQGQPQHF.

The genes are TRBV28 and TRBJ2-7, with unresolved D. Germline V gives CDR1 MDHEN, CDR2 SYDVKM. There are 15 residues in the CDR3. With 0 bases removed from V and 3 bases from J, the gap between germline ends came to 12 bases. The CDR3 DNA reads TGTGCCAGCAGTTTATGGTTGCAGGCGTACTACGAGCAGTACTTC. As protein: CASSLWLQAYYEQYF.

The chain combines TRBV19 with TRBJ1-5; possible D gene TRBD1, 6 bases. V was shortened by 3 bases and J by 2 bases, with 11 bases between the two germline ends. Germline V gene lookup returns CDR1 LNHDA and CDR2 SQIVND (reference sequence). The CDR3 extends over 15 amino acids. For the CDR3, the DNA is TGTGCCAGTAGTATCTCCAGGGGCCGCAATCAGCCCCAGCATTTT. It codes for CASSISRGRNQPQHF. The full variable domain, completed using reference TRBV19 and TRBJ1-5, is DGGITQSPKYLFRKEGQNVTLSCEQNLNHDAMYWYRQDPGQGLRLIYYSQIVNDFQKGDIAEGYSVSREKKESFPLTVTSAQKNPTAFYLCASSISRGRNQPQHFGDGTRLSIL.

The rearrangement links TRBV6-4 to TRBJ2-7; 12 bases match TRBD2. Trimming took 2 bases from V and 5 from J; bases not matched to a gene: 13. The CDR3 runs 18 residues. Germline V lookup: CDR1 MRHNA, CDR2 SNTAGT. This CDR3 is CASSDPGLAGIKIHEQYF. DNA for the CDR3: TGTGCCAGCAGTGACCCCGGACTAGCGGGAATTAAGATCCACGAGCAGTACTTC.

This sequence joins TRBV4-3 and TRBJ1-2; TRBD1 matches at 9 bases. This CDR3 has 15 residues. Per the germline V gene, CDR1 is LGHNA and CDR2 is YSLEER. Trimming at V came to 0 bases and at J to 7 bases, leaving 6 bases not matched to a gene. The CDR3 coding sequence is TGCGCCAGCAGCCAAGAAGGTAAACAGGGGGCTGGCTACACCTTC. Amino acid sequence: CASSQEGKQGAGYTF.

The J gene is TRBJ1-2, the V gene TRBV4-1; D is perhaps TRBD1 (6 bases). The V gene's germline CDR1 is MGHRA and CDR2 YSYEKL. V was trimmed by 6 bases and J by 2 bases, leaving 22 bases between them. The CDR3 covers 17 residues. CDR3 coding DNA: TGCGCCAGCAGGTCCCCGGGACACCGGTCCATAAACTATGGCTACACCTTC. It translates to CASRSPGHRSINYGYTF.

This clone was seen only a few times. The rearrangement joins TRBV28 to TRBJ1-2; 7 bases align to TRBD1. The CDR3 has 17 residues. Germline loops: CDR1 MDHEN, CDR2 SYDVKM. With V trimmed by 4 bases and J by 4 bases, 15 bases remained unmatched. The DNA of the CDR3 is TGTGCCAGCAGTTCCGACAGGGAGGCCCTACACATCTATGGCTACACCTTC. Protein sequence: CASSSDREALHIYGYTF.

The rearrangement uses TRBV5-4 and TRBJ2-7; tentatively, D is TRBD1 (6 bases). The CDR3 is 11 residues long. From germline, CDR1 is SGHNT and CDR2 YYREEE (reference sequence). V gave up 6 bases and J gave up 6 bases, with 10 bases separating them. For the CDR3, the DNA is TGTGCCAGCAACCAAGGGGGCGAGCAGTACTTC. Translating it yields CASNQGGEQYF.

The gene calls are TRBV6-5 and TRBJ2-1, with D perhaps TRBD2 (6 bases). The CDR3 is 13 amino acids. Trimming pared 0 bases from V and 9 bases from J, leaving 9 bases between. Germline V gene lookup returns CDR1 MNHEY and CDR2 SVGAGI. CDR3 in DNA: TGTGCCAGCAGTTACTCGGAGGAGGGTGAGCAGTTCTTC. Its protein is CASSYSEEGEQFF.

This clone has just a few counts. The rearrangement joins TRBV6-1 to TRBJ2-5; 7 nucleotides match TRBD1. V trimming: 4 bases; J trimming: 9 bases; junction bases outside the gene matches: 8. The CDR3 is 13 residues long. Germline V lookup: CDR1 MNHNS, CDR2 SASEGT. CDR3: CASSGTGREAQYF. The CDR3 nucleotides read TGTGCCAGCAGTGGGACAGGTCGTGAGGCCCAGTACTTC.

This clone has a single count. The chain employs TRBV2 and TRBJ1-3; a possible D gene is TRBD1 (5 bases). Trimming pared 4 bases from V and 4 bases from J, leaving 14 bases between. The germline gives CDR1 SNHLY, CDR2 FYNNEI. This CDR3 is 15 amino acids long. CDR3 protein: CASSAVTGTGNTIYF. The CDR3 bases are TGTGCCAGCAGTGCTGTAACAGGTACAGGAAACACCATATATTTT.

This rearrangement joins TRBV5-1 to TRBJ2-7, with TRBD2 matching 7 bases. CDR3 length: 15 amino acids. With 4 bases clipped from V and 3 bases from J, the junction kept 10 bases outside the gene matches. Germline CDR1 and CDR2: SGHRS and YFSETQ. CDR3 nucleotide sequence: TGCGCCAGCAGCCGCCTGGGGAGGGAGTTCTACGAGCAGTACTTC. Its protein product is CASSRLGREFYEQYF.

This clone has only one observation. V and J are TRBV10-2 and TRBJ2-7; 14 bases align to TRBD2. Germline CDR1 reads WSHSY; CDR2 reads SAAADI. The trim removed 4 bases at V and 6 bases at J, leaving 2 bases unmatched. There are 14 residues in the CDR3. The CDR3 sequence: CASSGGLAGGEQYF. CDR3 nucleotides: TGCGCCAGCAGTGGAGGACTAGCGGGAGGCGAGCAGTACTTC.

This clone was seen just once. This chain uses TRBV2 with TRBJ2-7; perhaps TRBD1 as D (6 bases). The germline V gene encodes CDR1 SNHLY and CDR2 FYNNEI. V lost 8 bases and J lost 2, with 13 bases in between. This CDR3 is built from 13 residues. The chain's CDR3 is CASLRGGTYEQYF. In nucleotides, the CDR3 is TGTGCCAGCCTGAGAGGGGGAACCTACGAGCAGTACTTC. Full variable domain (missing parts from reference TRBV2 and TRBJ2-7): EPEVTQTPSHQVTQMGQEVILRCVPISNHLYFYWYRQILGQKVEFLVSFYNNEISEKSEIFDDQFSVERPDGSNFTLKIRSTKLEDSAMYFCASLRGGTYEQYFGPGTRLTVT.